This T cell receptor (beta chain) comes out of a study of CD8 T cells in ankylosing spondylitis. Quantitative 5'-RACE was performed with molecular barcodes, and it yielded the TCR beta libraries. Using its own MiXCR run on the 5' RACE reads, TCRdb lists one record per CDR3 protein. The table has under 450,000 distinct CDR3 sequences, 17% seen once; the top ten hold approximately 1%. Study-wide findings and caveats: Disease-linked clones bore a CD8+ phenotype and were relatively rare in peripheral blood. Roughly 8 highly homologous variants formed a TCR beta motif that appeared characteristic of ankylosing spondylitis blood. Prior literature has documented some motif variants in synovial fluid and blood from reactive arthritis. Significant enrichment of disease-linked clones was reportedly seen in matched ankylosing spondylitis synovial fluid.

The CDR3 runs 12 residues. V was cut by 6 bases and J by 8 bases, with 13 bases left in between. Germline CDR1 is KGHSH and CDR2 is LQKENI. About this clonotype itself: Its target is not known.

The sequence was collected from a male donor with ankylosing spondylitis. This chain uses TRBV18 with TRBJ1-1; D is undetermined. The sample consisted of blood, either unsorted or a sorted T cell fraction (not recorded which). The CDR3: CASSAGSREAFF. Written as DNA, the CDR3 is TGTGCCAGCTCCGCTGGGTCTAGAGAAGCTTTCTTT.